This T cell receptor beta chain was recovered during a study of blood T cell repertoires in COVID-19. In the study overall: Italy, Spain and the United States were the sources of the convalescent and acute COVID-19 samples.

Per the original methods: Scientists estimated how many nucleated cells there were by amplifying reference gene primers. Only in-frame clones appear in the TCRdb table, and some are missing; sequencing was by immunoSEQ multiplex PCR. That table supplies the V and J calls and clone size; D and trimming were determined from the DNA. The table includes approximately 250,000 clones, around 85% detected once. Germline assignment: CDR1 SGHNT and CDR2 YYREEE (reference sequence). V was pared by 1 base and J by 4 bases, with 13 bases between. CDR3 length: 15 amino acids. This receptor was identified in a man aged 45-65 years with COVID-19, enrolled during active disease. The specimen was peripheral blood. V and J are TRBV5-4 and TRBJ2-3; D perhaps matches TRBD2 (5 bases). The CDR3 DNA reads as TGTGCCAGCAGCTTGAGTTCTAGCATGGCAGATACGCAGTATTTT. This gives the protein CASSLSSSMADTQYF.